The TCR beta chain described here comes from a study of T-cell reconstitution after alpha-beta-depleted transplantation in children. During its preparation, the TCRbeta library received unique molecular identifiers. TCRdb re-derived calls from the PCR reads in MiXCR, one entry per CDR3 protein. The table has some 840,000 distinct CDR3 sequences, 16% seen once. CDR1 is GTSNPN, CDR2 SVGIG, per germline (reference sequence). The ends were cut back, 2 bases at V and 0 bases at J, with 2 bases in the middle. This CDR3 comprises 11 residues. The specimen was PBMCs, mostly from graft donor cells, collected 360 days after TCRalphabeta/CD19-depleted stem cell transplant. The TCR sequence derives from a male patient younger than 18 who had a stem cell transplant for acute lymphoblastic leukemia, so the T cells may come from the graft donor. The rearrangement uses TRBV30 and TRBJ2-7; D not resolved. The CDR3 sequence is CAWSSSYEQYF. In DNA form, the CDR3 reads TGTGCCTGGAGTTCCTCCTACGAGCAGTACTTC.